These 26 T cell receptor beta chains were all obtained from the same sample, sequenced in a study of blood T cell repertoires in COVID-19. Repertoires were generated with immunoSEQ multiplex PCR, while TCRdb's copy carries only in-frame clones and drops some. The sample consists of fewer than 250,000 clones, around 80% of them appearing once. The specimen was peripheral blood. Source of these receptors: a man aged 45-60 years with active or convalescent COVID-19.

The chain recombines TRBV18 with TRBJ2-5; 13 bases map to TRBD2. J was trimmed by 6 bases and V by 2 bases; bases with no gene match: 6. Germline CDR1 KGHSH, CDR2 LQKENI. The CDR3 consists of 16 residues. CDR3 DNA sequence: TGTGCCAGCTCACCAACTAGCGGGAGGGCCAGGCAGACCCAGTACTTC. This gives the protein CASSPTSGRARQTQYF.

This clone was seen at least ten times. The chain employs TRBV28 and TRBJ1-4; 7 bases map to TRBD1. After removal of 3 bases from V and 4 bases from J, the junction contained 11 bases not matched to a gene. The CDR3 length is 17 residues. Germline V gives CDR1 MDHEN, CDR2 SYDVKM. Written as DNA, the CDR3 is TGTGCCAGCAGTTTGGAGCAGGGGGAAGGCTATAATGAAAAACTGTTTTTT. It yields the protein CASSLEQGEGYNEKLFF.

This clone has just one count. V usage is TRBV13 and J usage is TRBJ2-5; 10 bases agree with TRBD2. Trimming removed 4 bases from V and 2 bases from J; junction bases left unmatched: 7. The CDR3 has 16 residues. The germline gives CDR1 PRHDT, CDR2 FYEKMQ (reference sequence). The CDR3 nucleotides are TGTGCCAGCAGCTCCGTTAGCGGGGGGTTACAAGAGACCCAGTACTTC. This sequence encodes CASSSVSGGLQETQYF.

This chain uses TRBV29-1 with TRBJ1-5; D is undetermined. Germline V gene sequence: CDR1 SQVTM, CDR2 ANQGSEA. Trimming removed 1 base from V and 5 bases from J, with 9 bases in between. The CDR3 is 13 amino acids. As DNA, the CDR3 is TGCAGCGTTGAAGGTACCCGAGATCAGCCCCAGCATTTT. It is translated as CSVEGTRDQPQHF.

In its sample, this clone was seen a few times. In DNA form, the CDR3 reads TGCGCCAGCAGCCTAGCGGGAGGGCCCCAAGAGACCCAGTACTTC. Translation gives CASSLAGGPQETQYF. V gene TRBV10-1 combines with J gene TRBJ2-5; the match to TRBD2 covers 12 bases. CDR3 length equals 15 residues. V was clipped by 6 bases and J by 1 base; unmatched bases: 3. Germline assignment: CDR1 WNHNN and CDR2 SYGVQD (reference sequence).

The chain employs TRBV7-2 and TRBJ2-4; tentative D call: TRBD1 (8 bases). This CDR3 contains 14 residues. CDR1 is SGHTA and CDR2 is FQGNSA in the germline V gene. Trimming took off 3 bases at V and 10 bases at J, with 16 bases between the two ends. The CDR3 here is CASSFLTGGEIQYF. The CDR3 DNA is TGTGCCAGCAGCTTCTTAACAGGGGGGGAGATTCAGTACTTC.

This clone was detected only a few times. The chain is built from TRBV7-2 and TRBJ2-7; TRBD1 might be the D (5 bases). From germline, CDR1 is SGHTA and CDR2 FQGNSA. Trimming cost V 0 bases and J 5 bases, with 14 bases left between them. The CDR3 contains 15 residues. The chain's CDR3 is CASSLAGAVNDEQYF. The CDR3 DNA follows: TGTGCCAGCAGCTTAGCAGGGGCCGTCAACGACGAGCAGTACTTC.

V gene TRBV25-1 combines with J gene TRBJ2-2; D is possibly TRBD1 (5 bases). Trimming pared 2 bases from V and 2 bases from J, leaving 12 bases between. Germline values: CDR1 MGHDK, CDR2 SYGVNS. The CDR3 spans 16 residues. CDR3 coding DNA: TGTGCCAGCAGTGAAGCTACAGGAATTAACACCGGGGAGCTGTTTTTT. This codes for CASSEATGINTGELFF.

V usage is TRBV7-2 and J usage is TRBJ1-3; D might be TRBD1 (5 bases). This CDR3 region has 14 residues. Trimming pared 1 base from V and 5 bases from J, leaving 9 bases between. The germline gives CDR1 SGHTA, CDR2 FQGNSA. The CDR3 nucleotides are TGTGCCAGCAGCTTAGGGGGGAGGAGAAACACCATATATTTT. Amino acids: CASSLGGRRNTIYF.

In nucleotides, the CDR3 is TGTGCCAGTAGGCCACAGGGGAACTACGAGCAGTACTTC. Protein: CASRPQGNYEQYF. This chain uses TRBV19 with TRBJ2-7, with TRBD1 identical over 7 bases. V gave up 6 bases and J gave up 3 bases; unmatched junction bases: 5. The CDR3 runs to 13 residues. CDR1 LNHDA and CDR2 SQIVND come from the germline V gene (reference sequence).

CDR3 sequence (DNA): TGTGCCAGCAGTGAGGACAGGGGTCCGAATGAAAAACTGTTTTTT. Translated: CASSEDRGPNEKLFF. The V gene is TRBV2, the J gene TRBJ1-4, with TRBD1 matching over 9 bases. V shed 3 bases, J shed 5 bases, and the junction held 4 bases outside the gene matches. Germline V lookup: CDR1 SNHLY, CDR2 FYNNEI. This CDR3 is 15 amino acids long.

This clone appeared once. The gene calls are TRBV5-4 and TRBJ2-1; D is unclear. CDR1 and CDR2 (germline): SGHNT, YYREEE (reference sequence). This CDR3 contains 14 residues. Trimming shortened V by 3 bases and J by 7 bases, and 14 bases separated the two germline ends. CDR3 in amino acids: CASSSRGPGNEQFF. CDR3 nucleotide sequence: TGTGCCAGCAGCTCACGCGGCCCCGGGAATGAGCAGTTCTTC.

The chain joins TRBV6-6 to TRBJ2-3; 12 nucleotides agree with TRBD2. After removal of 5 bases from V and 1 base from J, the junction contained 10 bases not matched to a gene. Germline V gene lookup returns CDR1 MNHNY and CDR2 SVGAGI (reference sequence). There are 18 residues in the CDR3. The CDR3 nucleotides are TGTGCCAGCAGTCCTCTAGCGGGAGGGCCAAGGGGCACAGATACGCAGTATTTT. Translation gives CASSPLAGGPRGTDTQYF.

The V gene is TRBV19, the J gene TRBJ1-2; D is possibly TRBD1 (6 bases). V was pared by 4 bases and J by 5 bases, with 17 bases between. The germline V gene has CDR1 LNHDA and CDR2 SQIVND (reference sequence). CDR3 length equals 15 residues. The CDR3 nucleotides are TGTGCCAGTAGTAGGGGGGGCAGAATGAATTATGGCTACACCTTC. Translated: CASSRGGRMNYGYTF. The whole variable domain, remainder taken from reference TRBV19 and TRBJ1-2, is DGGITQSPKYLFRKEGQNVTLSCEQNLNHDAMYWYRQDPGQGLRLIYYSQIVNDFQKGDIAEGYSVSREKKESFPLTVTSAQKNPTAFYLCASSRGGRMNYGYTFGSGTRLTVV.

This chain links TRBV5-1 with TRBJ2-2; 11 bases map to TRBD2. The CDR3 contains 16 residues. Per the germline V gene, CDR1 is SGHRS and CDR2 is YFSETQ. J gave up 5 bases and V 5 bases, and 8 bases lay outside the gene matches. The CDR3 bases are TGCGCCAGCAGTATCCCGGGGACTAGCGGAACCGGGGAGCTGTTTTTT. Its translation is CASSIPGTSGTGELFF.

The rearrangement uses TRBV19 and TRBJ1-5, with 9 nucleotides matching TRBD1. Unmatched junction bases numbered 7, after V lost 7 bases and J lost 6 bases. This CDR3 contains 14 residues. In germline, CDR1 is LNHDA, CDR2 SQIVND (reference sequence). Written as DNA, the CDR3 is TGTGCCAGTACACCGGGACAGGGACGTCAGCCCCAGCATTTT. This encodes CASTPGQGRQPQHF.

This sequence joins TRBV6-5 and TRBJ2-1; possibly TRBD2 for D (6 bases). The germline V gene encodes CDR1 MNHEY and CDR2 SVGAGI. V lost 6 bases to trimming and J lost 0 bases, with 9 bases between them. The CDR3 sequence is 14 residues long. The DNA for the CDR3 is TGTGCCAGCAGGCTAGCGCGCTCCTACAATGAGCAGTTCTTC. Amino acids: CASRLARSYNEQFF.

The chain uses TRBV6-6 and TRBJ1-5; no clear D gene. The CDR3 runs to 13 residues. Trimming stripped 5 bases from V and 2 bases from J, with 7 bases between. The germline gives CDR1 MNHNY, CDR2 SVGAGI (reference sequence). The CDR3, as DNA: TGTGCCAGCAGTGTTCTCGGCAATCAGCCCCAGCATTTT. Residues: CASSVLGNQPQHF.

The gene calls are TRBV11-2 and TRBJ2-1; D is perhaps TRBD1 (6 bases). CDR3 length: 11 residues. Germline CDR1 and CDR2: SGHAT and FQNNGV. This CDR3 reads CGTEKGNEQFF. The CDR3, as DNA: TGTGGGACAGAAAAGGGCAATGAGCAGTTCTTC.

The chain recombines TRBV27 with TRBJ2-1, with 11 nucleotides matching TRBD2. The germline V gene has CDR1 MNHEY and CDR2 SMNVEV (reference sequence). This CDR3 contains 17 residues. Losses at the gene ends were 0 bases for V and 12 bases for J; bases not matched to a gene: 13. CDR3 coding DNA: TGTGCCAGCAGTTTATCTTCCGGGACTAGCGGCTCCCGGGGGCAGTTCTTC. Encoded protein: CASSLSSGTSGSRGQFF.

A word on this clone: At one of its ends the junction is not consistent with the germline gene, which may arise from a read error. The rearrangement links TRBV11-2 to TRBJ2-1, with a possible D match to TRBD2 (5 bases). The CDR3 has 15 amino acids. Germline V gene sequence: CDR1 SGHAT, CDR2 FQNNGV. This CDR3 is CASSLDFFKSAERVF. The CDR3 DNA follows: TGTGCCAGCAGCTTAGATTTTTTTAAGTCGGCGGAGAGGGTCTTC.

This clone was observed a handful of times. V is TRBV18 and J is TRBJ2-7; tentative D call: TRBD1 (5 bases). The germline V gene encodes CDR1 KGHSH and CDR2 LQKENI. V was pared by 3 bases and J by 5 bases, with 11 bases between. The CDR3 is 13 amino acids. Here the CDR3 reads CASSPPGIHEQYF. In nucleotides, the CDR3 is TGTGCCAGCTCACCGCCAGGGATCCACGAGCAGTACTTC.

The rearrangement links TRBV7-9 to TRBJ2-1; the match to TRBD2 covers 10 bases. With V trimmed by 2 bases and J by 4 bases, 2 bases remained unmatched. CDR1 is SEHNR and CDR2 is FQNEAQ in the germline V gene (reference sequence). This CDR3 region has 15 residues. The CDR3 protein is CASSLTTSGYNEQFF. The CDR3 bases are TGTGCCAGCAGCTTAACGACTAGCGGGTACAATGAGCAGTTCTTC.

For the CDR3, the DNA is TGTGCCAGCAGCGTAGTCGGTACAGCTGGGCGCTCCTACAATGAGCAGTTCTTC. Translating it yields CASSVVGTAGRSYNEQFF. This chain connects TRBV9 to TRBJ2-1, with D uncertain. This CDR3 contains 18 residues. The germline V and J ends were trimmed by 0 bases and 0 bases, with 16 bases remaining between them. Per germline, CDR1 SGDLS and CDR2 YYNGEE.

The V and J genes are TRBV28 and TRBJ1-5, with 7 bases lining up with TRBD1. CDR3 length: 15 residues. Looked up from germline, CDR1 is MDHEN and CDR2 is SYDVKM. Trimming took 3 bases from V and 2 from J; bases not matched to a gene: 4. Written as DNA, the CDR3 is TGTGCCAGCAGTTTTGGTACAGGGGGCAATCAGCCCCAGCATTTT. Translating it yields CASSFGTGGNQPQHF.

This chain's CDR3 is CASSRGQENSPLHF. CDR3 in DNA: TGTGCCAGCAGCAGGGGGCAAGAGAATTCACCCCTCCACTTT. This chain links TRBV5-4 with TRBJ1-6; the match to TRBD1 covers 7 bases. Trimming removed 4 bases from V and 7 bases from J; junction bases left unmatched: 5. The CDR3 consists of 14 residues. Germline CDR1 SGHNT, CDR2 YYREEE (reference sequence).